What follows are 19 T cell receptor beta chains derived from one specimen sequenced in a study of spatial heterogeneity in lung cancer. Time point given: sample taken at primary tumor resection. Frozen PBMC, nontumor lung or tumor provided whole RNA, which was sequenced unsorted. One entry per CDR3 protein, called by TCRdb with MiXCR from the 5' RACE reads. The table lists roughly 80,000 distinct CDR3 sequences, around 13% of them singletons. This material consisted of PBMCs, taken at surgery. The receptor source for this set is a male donor with early-stage non-small cell lung cancer.

This clonotype turned up a few times. This sequence joins TRBV29-1 and TRBJ2-7; tentatively, D is TRBD1 or TRBD2 (6 bases each). Germline CDR1 and CDR2: SQVTM and ANQGSEA. Trimming took off 4 bases at V and 6 bases at J, with 16 bases between the two ends. This CDR3 region has 13 residues. CDR3 sequence: CSVVRRQEGEQYF. The CDR3 DNA sequence: TGCAGCGTTGTGAGGAGACAGGAGGGCGAGCAGTACTTC.

The chain couples TRBV19 to TRBJ2-1, with 7 bases fitting TRBD2. The length of the CDR3 is 17 residues. Trimming removed 0 bases from V and 4 bases from J; junction bases left unmatched: 9. Germline V CDR1 and CDR2: LNHDA, SQIVND (reference sequence). The CDR3 nucleotides read TGTGCCAGTAGTATAGATTTATTGTCGGGGGGTTACAATGAGCAGTTCTTC. This gives the protein CASSIDLLSGGYNEQFF.

This clonotype was detected only a few times. V is TRBV7-2 and J is TRBJ1-4; 7 bases map to TRBD1. J lost 0 bases, V lost 5 bases, and 3 bases had no gene match. CDR3 size: 15 residues. The germline CDR1 and CDR2 sequences are SGHTA and FQGNSA. CDR3 in DNA: TGTGCCAGCAGCCAGGGGGGGGCAACTAATGAAAAACTGTTTTTT. Translating it yields CASSQGGATNEKLFF.

J is TRBJ2-3 and V is TRBV5-1, with D perhaps given as TRBD1 or TRBD2 (5 bases each). Germline lookup yields CDR1 SGHRS and CDR2 YFSETQ. The V gene lost 0 bases and the J gene lost 4 bases, with 15 bases spanning the gap. The CDR3 length is 16 residues. The DNA for the CDR3 is TGCGCCAGCAGCTTGGAGGGGCGAAACGGGGCAGATACGCAGTATTTT. Amino acids: CASSLEGRNGADTQYF.

This clonotype was seen a handful of times. V gene TRBV7-2 combines with J gene TRBJ2-2, with 8 positions matching TRBD2. Germline V lookup: CDR1 SGHTA, CDR2 FQGNSA. CDR3 size: 15 residues. V trimming: 9 bases; J trimming: 5 bases; junction bases outside the gene matches: 11. The CDR3 DNA reads TGTGCCAGTACCTTGGGCGGGAGGAATACCGGGGAGCTGTTTTTT. Amino acids: CASTLGGRNTGELFF.

This clonotype was seen a few times. The chain recombines TRBV5-1 with TRBJ2-3, with 7 bases matching TRBD1. V gave up 4 bases and J gave up 2 bases; unmatched junction bases: 4. This CDR3 comprises 14 residues. Germline loops: CDR1 SGHRS, CDR2 YFSETQ. CDR3 coding DNA: TGCGCCAGCAGCCAGGGACAGCACACAGATACGCAGTATTTT. Amino acid sequence: CASSQGQHTDTQYF.

This chain connects TRBV20-1 to TRBJ1-2; D gene uncertain. Deletions cut 5 bases from V and 1 base from J, with 8 bases between. CDR3 length: 12 residues. Germline V gene data show CDR1 as DFQATT and CDR2 as SNEGSKA (reference sequence). CDR3 sequence (DNA): TGCAGTGCTGAAGACAATAACTATGGCTACACCTTC. Protein: CSAEDNNYGYTF.

This chain joins TRBV19 and TRBJ2-1; 8 bases line up with TRBD2. The junction had 7 bases not matched to a gene; V was cut back by 3 bases and J by 9 bases. The CDR3 runs 14 residues. Germline V gives CDR1 LNHDA, CDR2 SQIVND (reference sequence). The CDR3 bases are TGTGCCAGTAGTATGGGTAGCGGGACGGCTGAGCAGTTCTTC. Encoded protein: CASSMGSGTAEQFF.

This clonotype has only a few counts. The chain is built from TRBV11-2 and TRBJ2-7; TRBD2 is a possible D gene (6 bases). Germline V gives CDR1 SGHAT, CDR2 FQNNGV. V lost 1 base, J lost 2 bases, and 15 bases lay in between. The CDR3 has 16 residues. Here the CDR3 reads CASSLVGGLTTYEQYF. The CDR3 bases are TGTGCCAGCAGCTTAGTGGGAGGCCTTACCACCTACGAGCAGTACTTC.

This sequence joins TRBV29-1 and TRBJ2-3; unclear D gene. Germline V gives CDR1 SQVTM, CDR2 ANQGSEA. V gave up 7 bases and J gave up 2 bases, with 7 bases separating them. This CDR3 contains 11 residues. CDR3 region: CSAGNTDTQYF. The CDR3 DNA follows: TGCAGCGCTGGGAACACAGATACGCAGTATTTT.

Ten or more counts support this clonotype. This chain links TRBV7-2 with TRBJ2-7; 7 nucleotides align to TRBD1. The CDR3 contains 13 residues. V trimming: 4 bases; J trimming: 3 bases; junction bases outside the gene matches: 3. Germline values: CDR1 SGHTA, CDR2 FQGNSA. CDR3 sequence (DNA): TGTGCCAGCAGCTCGGACAGGTTCTACGAGCAGTACTTC. Protein sequence: CASSSDRFYEQYF.

This clonotype was seen more than once but under ten times. The chain has TRBV6-5 and TRBJ2-6, with D uncertain. Looked up from germline, CDR1 is MNHEY and CDR2 is SVGAGI. The V end lost 6 bases, the J end lost 3 bases, and 12 bases lay between the germline ends. This CDR3 is 15 amino acids long. The CDR3 coding sequence is TGTGCCAGCAGCCTTACTTTGGGTGGGGCCAACGTCCTGACTTTC. Protein: CASSLTLGGANVLTF.

The chain combines TRBV20-1 with TRBJ1-6; 7 positions agree with TRBD1. The CDR3 length is 17 residues. Germline lookup yields CDR1 DFQATT and CDR2 SNEGSKA (reference sequence). J gave up 1 base and V 0 bases, and 6 bases lay outside the gene matches. CDR3 residues: CSARDTGEGSYNSPLHF. The CDR3 coding sequence is TGCAGTGCTAGAGACACAGGGGAGGGTTCCTATAATTCACCCCTCCACTTT.

This clonotype has just a few counts. CDR3 nucleotides: TGTGCCAGCAGCTTGGGGACTAGCTACTACGAGCAGTACTTC. It encodes CASSLGTSYYEQYF. The rearrangement links TRBV5-6 to TRBJ2-7; 8 bases line up with TRBD2. CDR3 size: 14 residues. Germline lookup yields CDR1 SGHDT and CDR2 YYEEEE. The V and J ends lost 0 bases and 3 bases, in that order; junction bases with no gene match: 2. Full variable domain (missing parts from reference TRBV5-6 and TRBJ2-7): DAGVTQSPTHLIKTRGQQVTLRCSPKSGHDTVSWYQQALGQGPQFIFQYYEEEERQRGNFPDRFSGHQFPNYSSELNVNALLLGDSALYLCASSLGTSYYEQYFGPGTRLTVT.

The chain links TRBV12-3 or TRBV12-4 to TRBJ2-2; D remains ambiguous. The CDR3 has 9 amino acids. V was shortened by 9 bases and J by 6 bases, with 2 bases between the two germline ends. CDR3 sequence (DNA): TGTGCCAGTTCCGGGGAGCTGTTTTTT. This encodes CASSGELFF.

The rearrangement joins TRBV5-1 to TRBJ2-1; D may be TRBD2 (5 bases). V gave up 1 base and J gave up 8 bases, with 7 bases separating them. Germline lookup yields CDR1 SGHRS and CDR2 YFSETQ. This CDR3 comprises 12 residues. CDR3 nucleotides: TGCGCCAGCAGCTTGACGGAGGATGAGCAGTTCTTC. Amino acid sequence: CASSLTEDEQFF.

This clonotype showed up many times. This sequence joins TRBV5-1 and TRBJ2-1; D gene uncertain. Germline values: CDR1 SGHRS, CDR2 YFSETQ. Trimming removed 7 bases from V and 1 base from J, with 15 bases in between. The CDR3 has 15 residues. Here the CDR3 DNA reads TGCGCCAGCTTTGGGCCGGGTTCTTCCTACAATGAGCAGTTCTTC. It translates to CASFGPGSSYNEQFF.

This clonotype was observed a handful of times. The V call is TRBV20-1, the J call TRBJ2-7; D may be TRBD2 (6 bases). Trimming left V 5 bases short and J 5 bases short, with 16 bases between. The CDR3 is made up of 13 amino acids. CDR1 DFQATT and CDR2 SNEGSKA come from the germline V gene (reference sequence). This CDR3 reads CSAAGLKKDEQYF. As DNA, the CDR3 is TGCAGTGCTGCGGGACTTAAAAAAGACGAGCAGTACTTC.

This clonotype appeared a few times. The rearrangement links TRBV6-1 to TRBJ1-1; D gene ambiguous. CDR1 and CDR2 (germline): MNHNS, SASEGT. The CDR3 runs to 12 residues. Trimming removed 7 bases at V and 7 bases at J, with 13 bases between. CDR3 coding DNA: TGTGCCAGCATGAAGACTACAAGTGAAGCTTTCTTT. Protein product: CASMKTTSEAFF.